What follows are 20 T cell receptor beta chains derived from one specimen sequenced in a study of control samples from healthy donors and cancer patients. Generated by immunoSEQ multiplex PCR, the TCRdb table keeps only in-frame clones and is missing some. The table shows 8,500 to 11,000 clones, with approximately 90% occurring only once. Sequenced material: PBMCs. The receptor set was obtained from a man between 60 and 70 years old with colorectal cancer.

The genes are TRBV21-1 and TRBJ1-6; the table's D call TRBD1 went unverified against the DNA. TRBV21-1 is a recognized pseudogene. The CDR3 has 17 residues. The CDR3 bases are TGTGCCAGCAGCAAAGAATTACAGGGAGTCCTTTTTTCACCCCTCCACTTT. It translates to CASSKELQGVLFSPLHF.

The V and J genes are TRBV4-3 and TRBJ2-2, with 7 bases fitting TRBD2. Looked up from germline, CDR1 is LGHNA and CDR2 is YSLEER. The CDR3 consists of 17 residues. The V segment lost 0 bases and the J segment 4 bases; nucleotides outside the gene matches: 8. CDR3 coding DNA: TGCGCCAGCAGCCAAGATGGGAGGGGCCAGTCCACCGGGGAGCTGTTTTTT. Encoded protein: CASSQDGRGQSTGELFF.

This clone was detected once. The chain combines TRBV15 with TRBJ1-3; no reliable D call. The V end was cut by 0 bases, the J end by 0 bases, with 21 bases between. CDR1 is LNHNV and CDR2 is YYDKDF in the germline V gene (reference sequence). The CDR3 is made up of 20 amino acids. CDR3 nucleotides: TGTGCCACCAGCAGAGAAATACGGACTACTCACCGTCTCTCTGGAAACACCATATATTTT. As protein: CATSREIRTTHRLSGNTIYF. Supplemented by reference TRBV15 and TRBJ1-3, the full variable domain reads DAMVIQNPRYQVTQFGKPVTLSCSQTLNHNVMYWYQQKSSQAPKLLFHYYDKDFNNEADTPDNFQSRRPNTSFCFLDIRSPGLGDTAMYLCATSREIRTTHRLSGNTIYFGEGSWLTVV.

The CDR3 coding sequence is TGTGCCAGCAGCCACACGGGAGAGACCCAGTACTTC. Translated: CASSHTGETQYF. The chain links TRBV11-2 to TRBJ2-5; D uncertain. The CDR3 is 12 residues long. Germline lookup yields CDR1 SGHAT and CDR2 FQNNGV. The ends were cut back, 5 bases at V and 4 bases at J, with 8 bases in the middle.

The V gene is TRBV11-3, the J gene TRBJ2-2, with a weak D call TRBD1 (6 bases). The ends were cut back, 0 bases at V and 1 base at J, with 6 bases in the middle. CDR1 is SGHNT, CDR2 YENEEA, per germline. The CDR3 spans 15 residues. The CDR3: CASSLDRGNTGELFF. The DNA of the CDR3 is TGTGCCAGCAGCTTAGACAGGGGGAACACCGGGGAGCTGTTTTTT.

This clone occurred a few times. This chain connects TRBV2 to TRBJ1-2, with TRBD1 matching over 7 bases. The J segment lost 6 bases and the V segment lost 3 bases, leaving 19 bases of the junction unmatched. The CDR3 has 18 amino acids. In germline, CDR1 is SNHLY, CDR2 FYNNEI. The DNA for the CDR3 is TGTGCCAGCAGTGAGAGTGCGCCGACAGGGCGATTTTGGGATGGCTACACCTTC. Protein: CASSESAPTGRFWDGYTF.

This chain links TRBV27 with TRBJ1-5; unclear D gene. V shed 5 bases and J shed 2 bases, with 19 bases lying between them. The CDR3 is made up of 17 amino acids. Germline V gene sequence: CDR1 MNHEY, CDR2 SMNVEV (reference sequence). The CDR3 here is CASSPSPGQRGNQPQHF. The CDR3 coding sequence is TGTGCCAGCAGTCCCAGCCCGGGCCAGCGGGGCAATCAGCCCCAGCATTTT.

The rearrangement uses TRBV6-5 and TRBJ1-5, with D tentatively TRBD1 (6 bases). CDR1 and CDR2 from the germline V gene are MNHEY and SVGAGI. The length of the CDR3 is 15 residues. V lost 0 bases and J lost 9, with 15 bases in between. This chain's CDR3 is CASSYSETGHGPQHF. The CDR3 nucleotides read TGTGCCAGCAGTTACTCGGAGACAGGTCATGGGCCCCAGCATTTT.

This sequence joins TRBV7-8 and TRBJ1-2, with D possibly being TRBD1 (5 bases). The ends were cut back, 0 bases at V and 5 bases at J, with 19 bases in the middle. Germline CDR1 reads SGHVS; CDR2 reads FQNEAQ. This CDR3 has 17 residues. Here the CDR3 DNA reads TGTGCCAGCAGCTTAGCGCTTCGGGGCAGGGTGGGGTATGGCTACACCTTC. Translated, it gives CASSLALRGRVGYGYTF.

This clone occurred a few times. This chain joins TRBV4-3 and TRBJ1-1, with D perhaps matching TRBD1 (6 bases). The CDR3 covers 14 residues. The germline V gene encodes CDR1 LGHNA and CDR2 YSLEER. Trimming took off 3 bases at V and 3 bases at J, with 11 bases between the two ends. The CDR3 spells CASSHAQGHTEAFF. The CDR3 nucleotides are TGCGCCAGCAGCCACGCACAGGGTCACACTGAAGCTTTCTTT.

V usage is TRBV28 and J usage is TRBJ2-5; 7 bases agree with TRBD1. There are 13 residues in the CDR3. The V and J ends lost 6 bases and 4 bases, in that order; junction bases with no gene match: 5. In germline, CDR1 is MDHEN, CDR2 SYDVKM. CDR3 sequence reads: CASSLRQGETQYF. The CDR3 region has the DNA TGTGCCAGCAGCCTCCGACAGGGAGAGACCCAGTACTTC.

The chain's CDR3 is CASSPLAGESYEQYF. The DNA for the CDR3 is TGCGCCAGCAGCCCACTAGCGGGGGAATCCTACGAGCAGTACTTC. The genes are TRBV4-3 and TRBJ2-7; 11 nucleotides match TRBD2. CDR1 is LGHNA, CDR2 YSLEER, per germline. With 4 bases clipped from V and 1 base from J, the junction kept 3 bases outside the gene matches. The CDR3 sequence is 15 residues long.

This clone was counted a single time. This rearrangement joins TRBV23-1 to TRBJ2-7, with 7 nucleotides matching TRBD1. TRBV23-1 is classed as an ORF, of uncertain function. V lost 11 bases to trimming and J lost 0 bases; unmatched junction nucleotides: 4. The CDR3 is made up of 12 amino acids. CDR3 sequence (DNA): TGCGCCTCCCGGGACAGCTCCTACGAGCAGTACTTC. The encoded protein is CASRDSSYEQYF.

The CDR3 region is CASSLGTPGTSVSSYNEQFF. Written as DNA, the CDR3 is TGTGCCAGCAGCTTAGGCACTCCCGGGACTAGCGTAAGCTCCTACAATGAGCAGTTCTTC. The gene calls are TRBV11-3 and TRBJ2-1; 10 nucleotides line up with TRBD2. The germline V gene encodes CDR1 SGHNT and CDR2 YENEEA. This CDR3 contains 20 residues. With 1 base clipped from V and 0 bases from J, the junction kept 12 bases outside the gene matches. The variable domain in full, with the rest retrieved from reference TRBV11-3 and TRBJ2-1, is EAGVVQSPRYKIIEKKQPVAFWCNPISGHNTLYWYLQNLGQGPELLIRYENEEAVDDSQLPKDRFSAERLKGVDSTLKIQPAELGDSAVYLCASSLGTPGTSVSSYNEQFFGPGTRLTVL.

The chain links TRBV6-2 or TRBV6-3 to TRBJ1-1, with unresolved D. CDR1 and CDR2 (germline): MNHEY, SVGEGT. Trimming pared 5 bases from V and 11 bases from J, leaving 12 bases between. CDR3 length equals 11 residues. The CDR3 sequence: CASSATWEAFF. Here the CDR3 DNA reads TGTGCCAGCAGTGCAACTTGGGAGGCTTTCTTT.

The chain is built from TRBV29-1 and TRBJ1-1, with D maybe TRBD1 (5 bases). Trimming stripped 4 bases from V and 7 bases from J, with 16 bases between. The CDR3 spans 13 residues. Germline values: CDR1 SQVTM, CDR2 ANQGSEA. CDR3 sequence reads: CSVVIGGGVEAFF. For the CDR3, the DNA is TGCAGCGTTGTAATCGGGGGAGGAGTTGAAGCTTTCTTT.

The chain combines TRBV5-1 with TRBJ2-7, with D possibly being TRBD2 (5 bases). Trimming stripped 1 base from V and 0 bases from J, with 8 bases between. This CDR3 is built from 14 residues. Germline lookup yields CDR1 SGHRS and CDR2 YFSETQ. The CDR3 loop is CASSLMGSSYEQYF. The CDR3 nucleotides read TGCGCCAGCAGCTTGATGGGGAGCTCCTACGAGCAGTACTTC.

This clone appeared a single time. Here the CDR3 reads CASSLVGGTRGTDTQYF. DNA of the CDR3: TGTGCCAGCAGCTTAGTAGGGGGGACAAGGGGCACAGATACGCAGTATTTT. V is TRBV7-2 and J is TRBJ2-3; either TRBD1 or TRBD2 may supply D (6 bases each). V lost 1 base and J 1 base, leaving 15 bases between the germline ends. The germline gives CDR1 SGHTA, CDR2 FQGNSA. The CDR3 is made up of 17 amino acids.

The genes are TRBV29-1 and TRBJ2-3, with 9 bases lining up with TRBD2. V lost 6 bases to trimming and J lost 6 bases; unmatched junction nucleotides: 1. The CDR3 loop spans 11 amino acids. CDR1 SQVTM and CDR2 ANQGSEA come from the germline V gene. DNA for the CDR3: TGCAGCGTAGCGGGGGGTGATACGCAGTATTTT. Residues: CSVAGGDTQYF.

This clone was seen once. The V call is TRBV11-2, the J call TRBJ2-7; 10 bases are shared with TRBD1. The V and J ends lost 6 bases and 2 bases, in that order; junction bases with no gene match: 10. The germline gives CDR1 SGHAT, CDR2 FQNNGV. This CDR3 contains 16 residues. The CDR3 spells CASRQLTGTGAYEQYF. The CDR3 DNA reads as TGTGCCAGCAGACAACTTACCGGGACAGGGGCCTACGAGCAGTACTTC.